This TCR beta chain is from a study of blood T cell repertoires in COVID-19. Germline CDR1 and CDR2: SEHNR and FQNEAQ (reference sequence). Trimming left V 3 bases short and J 0 bases short, with 9 bases between. The CDR3 spans 15 residues. Original analysis: Amplification with reference gene primers provided the estimates of nucleated cell counts. Libraries were prepared by immunoSEQ multiplex PCR; TCRdb keeps only in-frame clonotypes and omits some of them. That table furnishes V, J and clone size, whereas the DNA furnished D and trimming. The table includes around 160,000 clones, 70% to 90% detected once.

Material for sequencing was peripheral blood. The receptor was isolated from a man aged 55 to 70 with active or convalescent COVID-19. The chain joins TRBV7-9 to TRBJ1-3; unclear D gene. The CDR3 bases are TGTGCCAGCAGCTTTCTCTCGGGCTCTGGAAACACCATATATTTT. This translates into CASSFLSGSGNTIYF.